The present entry profiles one T cell receptor beta chain with its context. The antigen remains undetermined. TCRdb's copy holds only in-frame clones and misses some; the assay was immunoSEQ multiplex PCR. The table includes tens of thousands of clones, about 89% detected once. This sample was included in a study of T cell responses to AZD1222 COVID-19 vaccine. Study-wide results and caveats: Clonal diversity may have been underestimated, and the donors were mostly white British, with more females than males.

Between the trimmed V and J ends, which lost 4 bases and 10 bases, there was a span of 14 bases. This CDR3 is 12 amino acids long. Germline V lookup: CDR1 SGHDT, CDR2 YYEEEE. The analysis combined second doses at about 4 or about 12 weeks. The sequences come from peripheral blood, collected 28 days after the second AZD1222 dose. J is TRBJ1-1 and V is TRBV5-6; D is possibly TRBD1 (5 bases). The origin of this receptor is an adult who received the AZD1222 COVID-19 vaccine. The chain's CDR3 is CASSTGPTGAFF. CDR3 sequence (DNA): TGTGCCAGCAGCACAGGACCCACGGGAGCTTTCTTT.